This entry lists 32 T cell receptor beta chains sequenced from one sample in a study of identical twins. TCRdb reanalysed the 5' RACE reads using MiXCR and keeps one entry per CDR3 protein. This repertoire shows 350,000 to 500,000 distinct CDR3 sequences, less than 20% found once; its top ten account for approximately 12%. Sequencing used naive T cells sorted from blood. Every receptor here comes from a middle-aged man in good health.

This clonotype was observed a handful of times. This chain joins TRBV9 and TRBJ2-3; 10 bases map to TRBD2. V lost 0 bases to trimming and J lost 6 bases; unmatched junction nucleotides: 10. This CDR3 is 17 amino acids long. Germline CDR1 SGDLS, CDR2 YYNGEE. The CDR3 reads CASSVAGASGGRDTQYF. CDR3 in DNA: TGTGCCAGCAGCGTAGCTGGGGCTAGCGGGGGCCGGGATACGCAGTATTTT.

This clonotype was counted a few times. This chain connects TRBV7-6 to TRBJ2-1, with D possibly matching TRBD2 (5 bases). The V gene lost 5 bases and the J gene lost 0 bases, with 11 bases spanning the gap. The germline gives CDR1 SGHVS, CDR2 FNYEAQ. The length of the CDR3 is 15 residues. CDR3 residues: CASSTRRGSYNEQFF. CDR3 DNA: TGTGCCAGCAGCACCCGACGGGGCTCCTACAATGAGCAGTTCTTC.

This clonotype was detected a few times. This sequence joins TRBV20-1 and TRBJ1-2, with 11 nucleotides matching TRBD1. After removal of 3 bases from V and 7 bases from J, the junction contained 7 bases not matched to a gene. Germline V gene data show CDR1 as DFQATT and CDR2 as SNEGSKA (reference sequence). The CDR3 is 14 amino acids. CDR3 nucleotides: TGCAGTGCTAGGAGGGACAGGGGGTCCTCTGGCTACACCTTC. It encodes CSARRDRGSSGYTF.

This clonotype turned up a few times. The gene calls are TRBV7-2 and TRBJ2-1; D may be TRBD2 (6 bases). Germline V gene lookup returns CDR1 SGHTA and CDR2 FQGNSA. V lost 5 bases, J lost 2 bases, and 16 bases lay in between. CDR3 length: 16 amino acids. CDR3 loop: CASSLNAGSPYNEQFF. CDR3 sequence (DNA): TGTGCCAGCAGCCTGAACGCGGGGAGTCCCTACAATGAGCAGTTCTTC.

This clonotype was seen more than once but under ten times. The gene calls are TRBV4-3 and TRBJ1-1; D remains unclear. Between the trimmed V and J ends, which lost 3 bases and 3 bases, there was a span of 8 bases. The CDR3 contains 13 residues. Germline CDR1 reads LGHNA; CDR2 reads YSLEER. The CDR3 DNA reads TGCGCCAGCAGCCATTCGAAGGACACTGAAGCTTTCTTT. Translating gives CASSHSKDTEAFF.

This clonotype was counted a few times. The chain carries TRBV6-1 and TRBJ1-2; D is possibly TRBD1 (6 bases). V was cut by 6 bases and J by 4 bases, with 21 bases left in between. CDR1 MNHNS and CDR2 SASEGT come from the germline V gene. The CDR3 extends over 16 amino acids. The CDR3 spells CASRRQGTRGTYGYTF. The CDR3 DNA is TGTGCCAGCAGGCGGCAGGGAACCAGGGGCACCTATGGCTACACCTTC.

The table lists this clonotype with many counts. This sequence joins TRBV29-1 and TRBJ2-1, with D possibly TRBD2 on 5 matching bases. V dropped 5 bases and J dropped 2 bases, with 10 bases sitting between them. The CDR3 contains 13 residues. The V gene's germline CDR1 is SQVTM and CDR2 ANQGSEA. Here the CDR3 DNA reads TGCAGCGTTTCCTGGCGGGCCTACAATGAGCAGTTCTTC. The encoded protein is CSVSWRAYNEQFF.

CDR3 DNA: TGCAGTGCTAGAGATCGCAGGGTCTACGAGCAGTACTTC. It specifies CSARDRRVYEQYF. This chain joins TRBV20-1 and TRBJ2-7, with a weak D call TRBD1 (5 bases). This CDR3 is 13 amino acids long. In germline, CDR1 is DFQATT, CDR2 SNEGSKA (reference sequence). The V end was cut by 0 bases, the J end by 3 bases, with 9 bases between.

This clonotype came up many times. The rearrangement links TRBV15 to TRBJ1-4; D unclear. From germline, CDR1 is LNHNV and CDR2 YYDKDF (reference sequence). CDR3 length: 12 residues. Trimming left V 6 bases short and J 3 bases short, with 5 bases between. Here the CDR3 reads CATRQSNEKLFF. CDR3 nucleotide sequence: TGTGCCACCAGACAGTCTAATGAAAAACTGTTTTTT.

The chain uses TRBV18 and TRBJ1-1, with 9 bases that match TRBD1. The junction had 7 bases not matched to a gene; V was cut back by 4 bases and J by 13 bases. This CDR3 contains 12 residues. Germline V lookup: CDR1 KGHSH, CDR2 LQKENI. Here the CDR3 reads CASSLGTGTCFF. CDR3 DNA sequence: TGTGCCAGCTCACTCGGGACAGGGACCTGTTTCTTT.

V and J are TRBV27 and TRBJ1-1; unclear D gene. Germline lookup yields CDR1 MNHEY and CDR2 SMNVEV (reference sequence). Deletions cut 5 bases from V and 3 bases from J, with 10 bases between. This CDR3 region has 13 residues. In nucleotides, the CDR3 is TGTGCCAGCAGTCACGGTGGGGACACTGAAGCTTTCTTT. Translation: CASSHGGDTEAFF.

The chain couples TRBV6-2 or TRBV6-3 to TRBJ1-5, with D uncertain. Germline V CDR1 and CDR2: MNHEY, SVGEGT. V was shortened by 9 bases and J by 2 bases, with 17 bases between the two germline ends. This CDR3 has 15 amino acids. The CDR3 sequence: CASMVFGEGNQPQHF. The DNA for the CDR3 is TGTGCCAGTATGGTTTTTGGGGAGGGCAATCAGCCCCAGCATTTT.

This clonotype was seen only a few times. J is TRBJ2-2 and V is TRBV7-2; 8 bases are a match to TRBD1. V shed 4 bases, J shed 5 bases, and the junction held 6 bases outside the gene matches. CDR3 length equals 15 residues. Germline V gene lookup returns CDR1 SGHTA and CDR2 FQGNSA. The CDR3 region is CASSSRTGRTGELFF. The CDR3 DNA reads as TGTGCCAGCAGCTCCCGGACAGGGCGGACCGGGGAGCTGTTTTTT.

CDR3 nucleotide sequence: TGCAGTGCCCGGATGGGAGAAAGGGAGCAGTTCTTC. Translation gives CSARMGEREQFF. V gene TRBV20-1 combines with J gene TRBJ2-1; D possibly corresponds to TRBD2 (5 bases). CDR1 is DFQATT and CDR2 is SNEGSKA in the germline V gene (reference sequence). The CDR3 sequence is 12 residues long. V was trimmed by 6 bases and J by 10 bases, leaving 16 bases between them.

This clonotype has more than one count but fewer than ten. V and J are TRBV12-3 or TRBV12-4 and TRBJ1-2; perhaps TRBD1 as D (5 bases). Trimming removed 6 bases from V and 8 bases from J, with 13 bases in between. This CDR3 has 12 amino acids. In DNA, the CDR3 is TGTGCCAGCAGCGATCGTAAGGGGGGCTACACCTTC. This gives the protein CASSDRKGGYTF.

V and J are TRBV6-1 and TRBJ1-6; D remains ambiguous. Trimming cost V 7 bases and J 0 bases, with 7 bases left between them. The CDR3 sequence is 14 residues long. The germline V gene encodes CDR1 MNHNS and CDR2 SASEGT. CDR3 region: CASTAGSYNSPLHF. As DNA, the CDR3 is TGTGCCAGCACCGCGGGCTCCTATAATTCACCCCTCCACTTT.

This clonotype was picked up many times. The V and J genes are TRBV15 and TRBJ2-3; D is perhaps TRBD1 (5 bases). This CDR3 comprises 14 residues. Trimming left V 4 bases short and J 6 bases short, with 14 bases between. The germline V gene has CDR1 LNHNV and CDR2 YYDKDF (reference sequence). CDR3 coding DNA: TGTGCCACCAGCACGAGAGCAGGGAAGGATACGCAGTATTTT. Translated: CATSTRAGKDTQYF.

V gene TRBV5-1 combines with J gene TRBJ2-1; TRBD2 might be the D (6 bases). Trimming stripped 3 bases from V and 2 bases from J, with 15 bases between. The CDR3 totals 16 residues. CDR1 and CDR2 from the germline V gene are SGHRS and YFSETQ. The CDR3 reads CASSSSEGGAYNEQFF. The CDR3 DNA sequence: TGCGCCAGCAGCTCCTCCGAGGGAGGAGCCTACAATGAGCAGTTCTTC.

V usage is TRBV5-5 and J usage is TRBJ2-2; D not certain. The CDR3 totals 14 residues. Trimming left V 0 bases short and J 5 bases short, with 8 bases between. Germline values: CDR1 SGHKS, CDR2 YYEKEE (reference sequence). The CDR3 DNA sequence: TGTGCCAGCAGCTTGGGACTGAGTACCGGGGAGCTGTTTTTT. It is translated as CASSLGLSTGELFF.

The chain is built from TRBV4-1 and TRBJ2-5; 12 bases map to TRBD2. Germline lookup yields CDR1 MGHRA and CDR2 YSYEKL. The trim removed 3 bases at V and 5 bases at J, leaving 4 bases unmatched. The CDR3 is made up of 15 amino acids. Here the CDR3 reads CASSQTSGGVETQYF. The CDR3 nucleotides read TGCGCCAGCAGCCAGACTAGCGGGGGCGTCGAGACCCAGTACTTC.

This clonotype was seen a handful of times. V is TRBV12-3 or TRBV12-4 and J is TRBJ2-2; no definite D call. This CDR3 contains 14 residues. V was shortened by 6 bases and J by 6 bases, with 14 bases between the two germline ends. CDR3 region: CASSPKGSAGELFF. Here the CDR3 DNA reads TGTGCCAGCAGCCCTAAGGGTTCGGCCGGGGAGCTGTTTTTT.

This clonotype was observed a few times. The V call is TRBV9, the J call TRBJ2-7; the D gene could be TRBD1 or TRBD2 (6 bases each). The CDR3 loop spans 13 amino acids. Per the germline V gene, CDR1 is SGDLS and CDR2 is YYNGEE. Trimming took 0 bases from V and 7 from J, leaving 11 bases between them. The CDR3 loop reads CASSVAGAGEQYF. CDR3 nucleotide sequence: TGTGCCAGCAGCGTAGCGGGGGCCGGAGAGCAGTACTTC.

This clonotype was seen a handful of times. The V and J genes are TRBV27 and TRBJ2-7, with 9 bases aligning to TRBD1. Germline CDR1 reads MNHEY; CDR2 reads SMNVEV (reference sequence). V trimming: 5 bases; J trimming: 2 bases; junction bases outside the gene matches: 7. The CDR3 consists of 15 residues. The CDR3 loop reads CASSLGTGPAYEQYF. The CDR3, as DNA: TGTGCCAGCAGTCTAGGGACAGGGCCTGCCTACGAGCAGTACTTC.

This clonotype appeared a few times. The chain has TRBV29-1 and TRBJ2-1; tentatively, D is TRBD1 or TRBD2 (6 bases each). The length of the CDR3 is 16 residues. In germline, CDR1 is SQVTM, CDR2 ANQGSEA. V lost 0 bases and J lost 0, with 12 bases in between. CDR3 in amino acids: CSVEDRGTHSYNEQFF. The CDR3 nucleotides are TGCAGCGTTGAAGATCGGGGGACACACTCCTACAATGAGCAGTTCTTC.

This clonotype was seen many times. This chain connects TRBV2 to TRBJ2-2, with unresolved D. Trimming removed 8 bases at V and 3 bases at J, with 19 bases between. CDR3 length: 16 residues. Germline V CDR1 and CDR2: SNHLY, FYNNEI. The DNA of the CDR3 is TGTGCCAGCGGACGGATGGTAGGGCCCGACACCGGGGAGCTGTTTTTT. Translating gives CASGRMVGPDTGELFF.

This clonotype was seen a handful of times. The CDR3 sequence is CASSLVSGDGNQPQHF. The CDR3 nucleotides read TGTGCCAGCAGCTTAGTGTCAGGGGATGGCAATCAGCCCCAGCATTTT. This sequence joins TRBV11-2 and TRBJ1-5; TRBD1 is a possible D gene (6 bases). The CDR3 has 16 residues. The germline V and J ends were trimmed by 1 base and 2 bases, with 12 bases remaining between them. Germline-derived CDR1 and CDR2 are SGHAT and FQNNGV.

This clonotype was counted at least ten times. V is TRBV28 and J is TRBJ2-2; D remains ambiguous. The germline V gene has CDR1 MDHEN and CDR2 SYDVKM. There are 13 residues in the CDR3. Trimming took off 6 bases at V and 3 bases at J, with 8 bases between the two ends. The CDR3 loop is CASRKSDTGELFF. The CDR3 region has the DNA TGTGCCAGCAGGAAATCGGACACCGGGGAGCTGTTTTTT. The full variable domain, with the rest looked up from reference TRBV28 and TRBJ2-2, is DVKVTQSSRYLVKRTGEKVFLECVQDMDHENMFWYRQDPGLGLRLIYFSYDVKMKEKGDIPEGYSVSREKKERFSLILESASTNQTSMYLCASRKSDTGELFFGEGSRLTVL.

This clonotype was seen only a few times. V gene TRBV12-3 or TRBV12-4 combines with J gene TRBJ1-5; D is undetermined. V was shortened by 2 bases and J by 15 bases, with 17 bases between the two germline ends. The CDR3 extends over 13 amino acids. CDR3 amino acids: CASSLFEDAVRHF. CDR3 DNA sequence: TGTGCCAGCAGTTTATTTGAAGATGCGGTAAGGCATTTT.

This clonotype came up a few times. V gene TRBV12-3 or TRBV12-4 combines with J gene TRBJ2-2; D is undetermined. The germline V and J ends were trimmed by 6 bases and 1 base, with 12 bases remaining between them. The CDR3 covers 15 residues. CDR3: CASSLRTVNTGELFF. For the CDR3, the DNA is TGTGCCAGCAGCCTAAGGACGGTGAACACCGGGGAGCTGTTTTTT.

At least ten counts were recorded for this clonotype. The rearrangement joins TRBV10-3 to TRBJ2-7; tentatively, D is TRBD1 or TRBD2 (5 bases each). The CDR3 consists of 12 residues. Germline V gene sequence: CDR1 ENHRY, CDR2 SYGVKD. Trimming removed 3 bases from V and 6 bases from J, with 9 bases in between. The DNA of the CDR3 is TGTGCCATCAGTGATCCAGGGACCGAGCAGTACTTC. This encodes CAISDPGTEQYF.

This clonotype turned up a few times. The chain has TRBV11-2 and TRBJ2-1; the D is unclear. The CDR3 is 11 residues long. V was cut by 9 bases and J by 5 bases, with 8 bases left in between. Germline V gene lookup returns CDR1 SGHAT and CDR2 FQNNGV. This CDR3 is CARQGNNEQFF. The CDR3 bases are TGTGCCAGACAAGGAAACAATGAGCAGTTCTTC.

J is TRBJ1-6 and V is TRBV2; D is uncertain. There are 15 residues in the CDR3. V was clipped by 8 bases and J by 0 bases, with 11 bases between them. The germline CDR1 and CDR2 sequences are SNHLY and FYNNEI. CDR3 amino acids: CASAQESSYNSPLHF. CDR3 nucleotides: TGTGCCAGCGCCCAGGAGAGCTCCTATAATTCACCCCTCCACTTT.